This T cell receptor beta chain was recovered during a study of blood T cell repertoires in COVID-19. Across the study: Samples taken during acute and convalescent COVID-19 were collected in the United States, Italy and Spain. PBMCs, B-cell-depleted T cells, or T cells provided the cDNA or gDNA that made up the material.

Authors' data handling: Amplifying reference gene primers gave estimates of nucleated cell counts. Repertoires were generated with immunoSEQ multiplex PCR, while TCRdb's copy carries only in-frame clones and drops some. Clone size and V and J calls were adopted from that table, with D and trimming inferred from the DNA. The table lists under 200,000 clones, 60% to 80% of them singletons. V gave up 10 bases and J gave up 4 bases; unmatched junction bases: 7. This CDR3 region has 13 residues. The V gene's germline CDR1 is LNHDA and CDR2 SQIVND (reference sequence). The material sequenced was peripheral blood. J is TRBJ2-1 and V is TRBV19; 7 bases line up with TRBD2. The source of this sequence is a man between 65 and 85 years old with acute or convalescent COVID-19. CDR3 residues: CATLGGEYNEQFF. The CDR3 region has the DNA TGTGCCACCCTGGGGGGGGAATACAATGAGCAGTTCTTC.